This T cell receptor (beta chain) comes out of a study of shared clonotypes between healthy human individuals. Points from the study as a whole: A handful of donors had around 5% of their naive CD4 clonotypes in common. Compared with clonotypes that all four donors shared, non-shared clonotypes had lower generation probabilities.

This clone was observed a single time. Antigen specificity is unknown. The table came from immunoSEQ multiplex PCR; TCRdb's copy has only in-frame clones and leaves some out. The profile shows fewer than 200,000 clones, 66% of them singletons. The specimen sequenced was memory CD4+ T cells sorted from blood. The subset denotes: CD45RA-negative fraction. The clonotype was recovered from a young man in good health.

CDR3 DNA: TGCGCCAGCAGCGCTGGGACTAGCGGGGGCTACGAGCAGTACTTC. It codes for CASSAGTSGGYEQYF. This chain uses TRBV10-1 with TRBJ2-7; TRBD2 agrees at 14 bases. Unmatched junction bases numbered 4, after V lost 6 bases and J lost 3 bases. The CDR3 length is 15 residues. CDR1 and CDR2 (germline): WNHNN, SYGVQD (reference sequence).